These T cell receptor beta chains were read from a single sample in a study of metastatic and nonmetastatic thyroid tumors. TCRdb re-analyzed the PCR reads using MiXCR. Among 30,000 to 45,000 clones listed, less than 50% were seen once. Sequences were obtained from tumor tissue. These receptors were collected from a male donor with papillary thyroid cancer or a benign thyroid nodule (not recorded which). Some clones in this sample may be carry-over from other donors' samples. The CDR3 runs from the conserved cysteine through the conserved F or W. Fields, in order: J gene, V gene, D gene, clone size, CDR3 DNA, CDR3 protein. A D gene is named only where the DNA matches it firmly. The size of a clone is reported for some rows only, either as once, few or many, or as a class for expanded clones.

>TRBJ1-1|TRBV11-1|TRBD1|-
TGTGCCAGCAGTGGGGGGGACGGGACAGGAGTTTATTCGACTGAAGCTTTCTTT
CASSGGDGTGVYSTEAFF
>TRBJ2-1|TRBV4-2|TRBD2|-
TGTGCCAGCAGCCCCGAGCTAGCGGGATCCTACAATGAGCAGTTCTTC
CASSPELAGSYNEQFF
>TRBJ1-1|TRBV5-1|TRBD1|few
TGCGCCAGCAGCTTCGAGAACCCGACAGGGACTGAAGCTTTCTTT
CASSFENPTGTEAFF
>TRBJ2-7|TRBV20-1|TRBD1|-
TGCAGTGGACAGGGGATCTTCCCCTACGAGCAGTACTTC
CSGQGIFPYEQYF
>TRBJ2-6|TRBV7-7|-|-
TGTGCTACCCGGGATGCTGGGGCCAACGTCCTGACTTTC
CATRDAGANVLTF
>TRBJ1-2|TRBV20-1|-|large
TGCAGTGCCCCATCAGACGGGTTCGTTGGTGGCTACACCTTC
CSAPSDGFVGGYTF
>TRBJ2-7|TRBV20-1|TRBD2|-
TGCAGTGCTCGATCTAGCGGGAGGTTCGGGGAGCAGTACTTC
CSARSSGRFGEQYF
>TRBJ2-1|TRBV24-1|TRBD1|-
TGTGCCACCAGTGATTCCGACAGGGGGAGTGAGCAGTTCTTC
CATSDSDRGSEQFF
>TRBJ1-6|TRBV6-4|-|-
TGTGCCAGCAGTGAAAAAAATAATTCACCCCTCCACTTT
CASSEKNNSPLHF
>TRBJ2-3|TRBV11-2|-|-
TGTGCCAGCACCGCCCAGCGTACCCCTATGGATACGCAGTATTTT
CASTAQRTPMDTQYF
>TRBJ1-1|TRBV28|TRBD1|medium-sized
TGTGCCAGCAGTTTATGGGCCGGACAGGCGCGGACTGAAGCTTTCTTT
CASSLWAGQARTEAFF
>TRBJ2-2|TRBV4-3|-|many
TGCGCCAGCAGCCAAGATCGGATAGGGGAGCTGTTTTTT
CASSQDRIGELFF
>TRBJ2-7|TRBV6-1|TRBD1|-
TGTGCCAGCAGTGAATGGGGGACAGACATCTACGAGCAGTACTTC
CASSEWGTDIYEQYF
>TRBJ1-1|TRBV6-5|TRBD1|-
TGTGCCAGCAGTTCCGGACAGGGGGCCAGCACTGAAGCTTTCTTT
CASSSGQGASTEAFF
>TRBJ2-1|TRBV20-1|-|-
TGCAGTGCCGAAAACCGGGGCTCGCGGGCCTACAATGAGCAGTTCTTC
CSAENRGSRAYNEQFF
>TRBJ2-2|TRBV11-3|-|-
TGTGCCAGCAGCTTAGATAGAGGAGGGGAGCTGTTTTTT
CASSLDRGGELFF
>TRBJ1-5|TRBV20-1|TRBD1|-
TGCAGTGCTAGTACAGGGGGTCACAATCAGCCCCAGCATTTT
CSASTGGHNQPQHF
>TRBJ1-1|TRBV30|-|-
TGTGCCTGGAGTTCCGGGACACCGAACACTGAAGCTTTCTTT
CAWSSGTPNTEAFF
>TRBJ1-4|TRBV18|-|once
TGTGCCAGCTCACGGGCAGGCGTTGAAAAACTGTTTTTT
CASSRAGVEKLFF
>TRBJ1-3|TRBV20-1|-|-
TGCAGTGCCGAGGGTAGGGGCCACTCTGGAAACACCATATATTTT
CSAEGRGHSGNTIYF
>TRBJ1-1|TRBV3-1|-|-
TGTGCCAGCAGCCAAGTTGGGGGTCGGGTTGAAGCTTTCTTT
CASSQVGGRVEAFF
>TRBJ2-1|TRBV12-3/TRBV12-4|-|-
TGTGCCAGCAGTTTAGTAAGGAGTGAGCAGTTCTTC
CASSLVRSEQFF
>TRBJ2-7|TRBV30|TRBD2|-
TGTGCCTGGAGGGCGGGACTAGCGGGAACCTACGAGCAGTACTTC
CAWRAGLAGTYEQYF
>TRBJ1-2|TRBV11-1|TRBD1|-
TGTGCCAGCAGCTTACTCCCGTGGACAGGGGAGAACTATGGCTACACCTTC
CASSLLPWTGENYGYTF
>TRBJ2-7|TRBV19|-|-
TGTGCCAGTAGTCCGGGGCCTTTCTCCTACGAGCAGTACTTC
CASSPGPFSYEQYF
>TRBJ1-4|TRBV9|TRBD1|-
TGTGCCAGCAGCGTAGGGAGCACGGGACAGAATGAAAAACTGTTTTTT
CASSVGSTGQNEKLFF
>TRBJ1-5|TRBV20-1|-|-
TGCAGTGCTAGAGGACCCGCGGGGCAGGTAGGGCAGCCCCAGCATTTT
CSARGPAGQVGQPQHF
>TRBJ2-1|TRBV5-1|-|-
TGCGCCAGCAGCTTGGGACTTATCAATGAGCAGTTCTTC
CASSLGLINEQFF
>TRBJ2-1|TRBV6-2/TRBV6-3|TRBD2|-
TGTGCCAGCAGTTACAGGGGACTAGTTATAAATGAGCAGTTCTTC
CASSYRGLVINEQFF
>TRBJ2-7|TRBV24-1|TRBD1|-
TGTGCCACCAGTAAGGACAGGTATTGGTCCTACGAGCAGTACTTC
CATSKDRYWSYEQYF
>TRBJ1-3|TRBV9|-|-
TGTGCCAGCGCCTCGCTTTTACCCTCTGGAAACACCATATATTTT
CASASLLPSGNTIYF
>TRBJ2-1|TRBV30|-|-
TGTGCCTGGAGTTTGGGAGTCTACAATGAGCAGTTCTTC
CAWSLGVYNEQFF
>TRBJ2-7|TRBV7-9|TRBD1|-
TGTGCCAGCAGCTTAAACCGGGACAGGGTCGGGGAGCAGTACTTC
CASSLNRDRVGEQYF
>TRBJ2-3|TRBV28|TRBD2|few
TGTGCCAGCAGCCTCCCTAGCGGCCTCACAGATACGCAGTATTTT
CASSLPSGLTDTQYF
>TRBJ1-2|TRBV20-1|TRBD1|-
TGCAGTGCTAGAGACCCCGAGGGGGCGCTGGGCTACACCTTC
CSARDPEGALGYTF
>TRBJ2-7|TRBV9|-|-
TGTGCCAGCAGCGGCGGGACGAAAGCCTACGAGCAGTACTTC
CASSGGTKAYEQYF
>TRBJ1-1|TRBV2|TRBD1|-
TGTGCCAGCACCAGACAGGGGGCAGTGGTTACTGAAGCTTTCTTT
CASTRQGAVVTEAFF
>TRBJ2-1|TRBV7-9|-|-
TGTGCCAGCAGCTTAGCAGGCGCGGGGCAGTTCTTC
CASSLAGAGQFF
>TRBJ2-7|TRBV9|TRBD1|-
TGTGCCAGCAGCTTGGGACAGGGCTACGAGCAGTACTTC
CASSLGQGYEQYF
>TRBJ2-6|TRBV6-2/TRBV6-3|TRBD1|-
TGTGCCAGCAGTTCTACCTCAGGGGGCTCTGGGGCCAACGTCCTGACTTTC
CASSSTSGGSGANVLTF
>TRBJ1-1|TRBV6-6|TRBD1|few
TGTGCCAGCAGCGCCCTCGCGTCTCAGGGGGCGGGCACTGAAGCTTTCTTT
CASSALASQGAGTEAFF
>TRBJ2-3|TRBV7-2|-|-
TGTGCCAGCAGCTTATTGAGCGGGCTTCAGTATTTT
CASSLLSGLQYF
>TRBJ1-1|TRBV6-2/TRBV6-3|-|few
TGTGCCAGCACCCTAAACACTGAAGCTTTCTTT
CASTLNTEAFF
>TRBJ2-2|TRBV3-1|-|-
TGTGCCAGCAGCCCACGGCAGGGTCAGGGCACCGGGGAGCTGTTTTTT
CASSPRQGQGTGELFF
>TRBJ2-2|TRBV11-1|-|-
TGTGCCAGCTGCCGGGCCTCCGACGCGAACACCGGGGAGCTGTTTTTT
CASCRASDANTGELFF
>TRBJ2-2|TRBV20-1|-|-
TGCAGTGCTGCACCGGGTTACTCGAACACCGGGGAGCTGTTTTTT
CSAAPGYSNTGELFF
>TRBJ2-3|TRBV18|-|-
TGTGCCAGCTCACCATCTGGTGCAGATACGCAGTATTTT
CASSPSGADTQYF
>TRBJ2-3|TRBV20-1|TRBD1|-
TGCAGTGTCCCGGGACAGGGGGATTCAGATACGCAGTATTTT
CSVPGQGDSDTQYF
>TRBJ2-7|TRBV11-2|TRBD1|-
TGTGCCAGCAGCTCCCTGCGCGGACAGGGGATTTACGAGCAGTACTTC
CASSSLRGQGIYEQYF
>TRBJ2-1|TRBV5-1|-|-
TGCGCCAGCAGCTTAACAGGGGGGGAGATGAATGAGCAGTTCTTC
CASSLTGGEMNEQFF
>TRBJ1-2|TRBV19|-|many
TGTGCCAGCTCGTTGGGCCCGCCCTATGGCTACACCTTC
CASSLGPPYGYTF
>TRBJ2-1|TRBV14|-|once
TGTGCCAGCAGCCTCTCCATAGATGGTGAGCAGTTCTTC
CASSLSIDGEQFF
>TRBJ2-5|TRBV2|TRBD1|few
TGTGCCAGCAGTCGGGACAGACAAGAGACCCAGTACTTC
CASSRDRQETQYF
>TRBJ1-4|TRBV11-3|TRBD1|few
TGTGCCAGCAGCTTCACATACAGGGGAGAAAAACTGTTTTTT
CASSFTYRGEKLFF